These 21 T cell receptor beta chains were sequenced from one sample in a study of shared clonotypes between healthy human individuals. The protocol was immunoSEQ multiplex PCR, while the TCRdb copy is restricted to in-frame clones and leaves out a portion. This sample has fewer than 650,000 clones, with 76% found just once. What was sequenced was PBMCs. Receptor source: a woman aged 40 to 55 in good health. Some clones in this sample may be carry-over from other donors' samples.

This clone was counted only a few times. The chain carries TRBV6-5 and TRBJ1-6; D gene uncertain. The length of the CDR3 is 13 residues. Trimming removed 8 bases from V and 12 bases from J, with 17 bases in between. Looked up from germline, CDR1 is MNHEY and CDR2 is SVGAGI. The CDR3 DNA reads as TGTGCCAGCCGATTGATAGGCGCAGGACCCCTCCACTTT. It codes for CASRLIGAGPLHF.

The J gene is TRBJ2-3, the V gene TRBV2; 9 bases line up with TRBD2. CDR1 SNHLY and CDR2 FYNNEI come from the germline V gene. After removal of 6 bases from V and 5 bases from J, the junction contained 12 bases not matched to a gene. This CDR3 region has 16 residues. CDR3 sequence: CASSRGTSNLEDTQYF. CDR3 in DNA: TGTGCCAGCAGCCGAGGGACTAGCAACCTAGAAGATACGCAGTATTTT.

There are a few counts of this clone. This sequence joins TRBV10-3 and TRBJ2-2, with unresolved D. Germline assignment: CDR1 ENHRY and CDR2 SYGVKD. The CDR3 is 15 residues long. V shed 3 bases and J shed 0 bases, with 8 bases lying between them. The CDR3 sequence is CAISDSYTNTGELFF. The DNA for the CDR3 is TGTGCCATCAGTGATTCTTACACGAACACCGGGGAGCTGTTTTTT.

The chain combines TRBV10-3 with TRBJ1-5; D not certain. The CDR3 spans 18 residues. Trimming removed 3 bases at V and 0 bases at J, with 18 bases between. Germline lookup yields CDR1 ENHRY and CDR2 SYGVKD. The CDR3 loop is CAISDPGRGGYSNQPQHF. The DNA of the CDR3 is TGTGCCATCAGTGACCCTGGGAGAGGAGGGTATAGCAATCAGCCCCAGCATTTT.

The chain carries TRBV7-3 and TRBJ2-7; 10 nucleotides match TRBD1. The CDR3 is made up of 13 amino acids. Germline CDR1 and CDR2: SGHTA and FQGTGA. V gave up 3 bases and J gave up 5 bases; unmatched junction bases: 1. The DNA of the CDR3 is TGTGCCAGCAGCTTCGGGACAGGGGACGAGCAGTACTTC. Its protein is CASSFGTGDEQYF. Using reference TRBV7-3 and TRBJ2-7 for the parts outside the CDR3, the full variable domain is GAGVSQTPSNKVTEKGKYVELRCDPISGHTALYWYRQSLGQGPEFLIYFQGTGAADDSGLPNDRFFAVRPEGSVSTLKIQRTERGDSAVYLCASSFGTGDEQYFGPGTRLTVT.

The chain is built from TRBV25-1 and TRBJ2-1; 8 bases are a match to TRBD1. CDR1 and CDR2 from the germline V gene are MGHDK and SYGVNS. Germline trimming cut 2 bases from V and 4 bases from J; bases unmatched to any gene: 4. CDR3 size: 15 residues. CDR3 nucleotide sequence: TGTGCCAGCAGTGAAGTCAGGGGGCAGTACAATGAGCAGTTCTTC. It encodes CASSEVRGQYNEQFF. The full variable domain, its missing parts supplied by reference TRBV25-1 and TRBJ2-1, is EADIYQTPRYLVIGTGKKITLECSQTMGHDKMYWYQQDPGMELHLIHYSYGVNSTEKGDLSSESTVSRIRTEHFPLTLESARPSHTSQYLCASSEVRGQYNEQFFGPGTRLTVL.

This chain links TRBV5-1 with TRBJ1-2; 7 bases align to TRBD1. The CDR3 loop spans 12 amino acids. Per the germline V gene, CDR1 is SGHRS and CDR2 is YFSETQ. Germline trimming cut 4 bases from V and 8 bases from J; bases unmatched to any gene: 5. The chain's CDR3 is CASSGTGEGYTF. The CDR3 DNA sequence: TGCGCCAGCAGCGGCACAGGGGAGGGCTACACCTTC.

This sequence joins TRBV5-1 and TRBJ2-5; TRBD2 might be the D (5 bases). V was shortened by 4 bases and J by 5 bases, with 15 bases between the two germline ends. Germline CDR1 reads SGHRS; CDR2 reads YFSETQ. The CDR3 sequence is 14 residues long. The CDR3 region is CASSEGPGTETQYF. In nucleotides, the CDR3 is TGCGCCAGCAGCGAGGGCCCAGGAACGGAGACCCAGTACTTC. The full variable domain, completed using reference TRBV5-1 and TRBJ2-5, is KAGVTQTPRYLIKTRGQQVTLSCSPISGHRSVSWYQQTPGQGLQFLFEYFSETQRNKGNFPGRFSGRQFSNSRSEMNVSTLELGDSALYLCASSEGPGTETQYFGPGTRLLVL.

The chain has TRBV7-2 and TRBJ2-3; D ambiguous. V was trimmed by 0 bases and J by 8 bases, leaving 9 bases between them. The CDR3 totals 13 residues. Germline loops: CDR1 SGHTA, CDR2 FQGNSA. The CDR3 DNA reads as TGTGCCAGCAGCTTAGCGAAAAGAGGTACGCAGTATTTT. Protein sequence: CASSLAKRGTQYF.

J is TRBJ1-2 and V is TRBV19, with TRBD1 as a possible D gene (5 bases). This CDR3 region has 13 residues. Germline V gives CDR1 LNHDA, CDR2 SQIVND (reference sequence). Trimming shortened V by 7 bases and J by 8 bases, and 17 bases separated the two germline ends. In DNA, the CDR3 is TGTGCCAGTACGTGGTCGGGGGAGAACGGCTACACCTTC. Encoded protein: CASTWSGENGYTF.

J is TRBJ2-1 and V is TRBV2; either TRBD1 or TRBD2 may supply D (5 bases each). The germline V and J ends were trimmed by 6 bases and 7 bases, with 19 bases remaining between them. The CDR3 is 15 amino acids. Germline V gene sequence: CDR1 SNHLY, CDR2 FYNNEI. This chain's CDR3 is CASRRAPRGANEQFF. CDR3 sequence (DNA): TGTGCCAGCAGGAGGGCCCCGCGTGGGGCAAATGAGCAGTTCTTC. Looking up the rest from reference TRBV2 and TRBJ2-1 gives the full variable domain: EPEVTQTPSHQVTQMGQEVILRCVPISNHLYFYWYRQILGQKVEFLVSFYNNEISEKSEIFDDQFSVERPDGSNFTLKIRSTKLEDSAMYFCASRRAPRGANEQFFGPGTRLTVL.

The V call is TRBV18, the J call TRBJ1-1; D may be TRBD1 (5 bases). Trimming took off 4 bases at V and 0 bases at J, with 9 bases between the two ends. CDR3 length equals 14 residues. Germline loops: CDR1 KGHSH, CDR2 LQKENI. The CDR3 coding sequence is TGTGCCAGCTCACAGGGGCTCATGAACACTGAAGCTTTCTTT. This codes for CASSQGLMNTEAFF.

The V gene is TRBV27, the J gene TRBJ2-7; 10 nucleotides match TRBD2. Germline CDR1 MNHEY, CDR2 SMNVEV (reference sequence). The CDR3 extends over 15 amino acids. J gave up 5 bases and V 7 bases, and 11 bases lay outside the gene matches. In DNA, the CDR3 is TGTGCCAGCACGGTCTCTAGCGGGAGATACAACGAGCAGTACTTC. Encoded protein: CASTVSSGRYNEQYF.

A single count supports this clone. A far larger clone is just one base off, so this is likely a read error. The chain carries TRBV30 and TRBJ2-3, with TRBD1 as a possible D gene (6 bases). CDR1 and CDR2 from the germline V gene are GTSNPN and SVGIG (reference sequence). CDR3 length: 13 amino acids. V lost 6 bases and J lost 5, with 15 bases in between. As DNA, the CDR3 is TGTGCCTGTTCCCCCAGGGGCAGAGATACGCAGTATTTT. The encoded protein is CACSPRGRDTQYF.

This chain links TRBV14 with TRBJ1-1; TRBD1 might be the D (6 bases). CDR1 and CDR2 from the germline V gene are SGHDN and FVKESK. V was trimmed by 5 bases and J by 4 bases, leaving 14 bases between them. This CDR3 spans 14 amino acids. CDR3 in DNA: TGTGCCAGCAGCTTGGTTCAGGGGCCCACTGAAGCTTTCTTT. Translating gives CASSLVQGPTEAFF.

The V gene is TRBV15, the J gene TRBJ1-3; possibly TRBD1 for D (5 bases). V dropped 0 bases and J dropped 2 bases, with 8 bases sitting between them. Germline-derived CDR1 and CDR2 are LNHNV and YYDKDF (reference sequence). The CDR3 consists of 15 residues. This chain's CDR3 is CATSRDQGPGNTIYF. The CDR3 nucleotides read TGTGCCACCAGCAGAGATCAGGGCCCTGGAAACACCATATATTTT.

A remark on this clone: This may be a read error: a much more frequent sequence differs by one nucleotide. The chain joins TRBV4-2 to TRBJ2-7, with D perhaps matching TRBD2 (5 bases). Germline assignment: CDR1 LGHNA and CDR2 YNFKEQ. The CDR3 sequence is 14 residues long. In DNA, the CDR3 is TGTGCCAGCAGCCAAGAGAGGGTCGGTTCTGAGCGGTACTTC. Its protein is CASSQERVGSERYF.

With respect to this clone: It is likely a read error: a sequence one base away is far more abundant. The chain uses TRBV5-5 and TRBJ2-7; D unclear. This CDR3 has 11 residues. V lost 4 bases and J 3 bases, leaving 5 bases between the germline ends. Germline CDR1 SGHKS, CDR2 YYEKEE (reference sequence). The CDR3 loop reads CASSRDYEQYF. In nucleotides, the CDR3 is TGTGCCAGCAGCCGAGACTACGAGCAGTACTTC. Complete variable domain (other parts from reference TRBV5-5 and TRBJ2-7): DAGVTQSPTHLIKTRGQQVTLRCSPISGHKSVSWYQQVLGQGPQFIFQYYEKEERGRGNFPDRFSARQFPNYSSELNVNALLLGDSALYLCASSRDYEQYFGPGTRLTVT.

This chain links TRBV29-1 with TRBJ2-2; D is unclear. This CDR3 spans 14 amino acids. Germline V gene lookup returns CDR1 SQVTM and CDR2 ANQGSEA. V was clipped by 6 bases and J by 0 bases, with 11 bases between them. The CDR3 nucleotides read TGCAGCGTCTTGGTTACCTCGAACACCGGGGAGCTGTTTTTT. It codes for CSVLVTSNTGELFF.

Only a few counts were recorded for this clone. This sequence joins TRBV9 and TRBJ1-2, with D perhaps TRBD1 (5 bases). The CDR3 is 14 amino acids. Trimming pared 3 bases from V and 3 bases from J, leaving 12 bases between. The germline CDR1 and CDR2 sequences are SGDLS and YYNGEE. CDR3 coding DNA: TGTGCCAGCAGCGCGCGACAGAGTCACTATGGCTACACCTTC. Translation: CASSARQSHYGYTF.

About this clone: The conserved phenylalanine or tryptophan normally closing the CDR3 is absent here, so this likely arose from a read error. The chain combines TRBV18 with TRBJ1-1; 10 nucleotides agree with TRBD1. This CDR3 spans 14 amino acids. The germline CDR1 and CDR2 sequences are KGHSH and LQKENI. Trimming at V came to 6 bases and at J to 6 bases, leaving 7 bases not matched to a gene. The CDR3 nucleotides are TGTGCCAGCTCGACAGGGGGCCGAGTCTCTGAAGCTTTCCTT. It is translated as CASSTGGRVSEAFL.